One and the same sample provided the 18 T cell receptor beta chains below, sequenced in a study of blood T cells in healthy people across ages. The use of a sample-barcoded 5' primer and a J-beta primer mix characterized a second PCR of roughly 6 to 12 cycles. Each CDR3 protein is one row after TCRdb ran MiXCR on the 5' RACE reads. The sample has around 600,000 distinct CDR3 sequences, roughly 48% seen once. Source material: blood. Receptors were obtained from a man at least 80 years old in good health.

The rearrangement uses TRBV12-3 or TRBV12-4 and TRBJ2-1, with D perhaps TRBD2 (6 bases). This CDR3 is built from 14 residues. Trimming removed 4 bases at V and 2 bases at J, with 9 bases between. The CDR3 reads CASSSLATYNEQFF. The CDR3 DNA reads as TGTGCCAGCAGTTCTCTAGCGACCTACAATGAGCAGTTCTTC.

The chain is built from TRBV3-1 and TRBJ1-2; D call uncertain. V was pared by 3 bases and J by 6 bases, with 5 bases between. From germline, CDR1 is LGHDT and CDR2 YNNKEL (reference sequence). The CDR3 spans 11 residues. The CDR3 sequence is CASSQGDGYTF. As DNA, the CDR3 is TGTGCCAGCAGCCAGGGCGATGGCTACACCTTC.

This clonotype was seen more than once but under ten times. This chain connects TRBV7-9 to TRBJ2-7; D gene uncertain. This CDR3 has 16 residues. Germline V gene lookup returns CDR1 SEHNR and CDR2 FQNEAQ (reference sequence). V was clipped by 4 bases and J by 0 bases, with 16 bases between them. The CDR3 region is CASSSPGRPSSYEQYF. DNA of the CDR3: TGTGCCAGCAGCTCACCTGGACGCCCGAGCTCCTACGAGCAGTACTTC.

The chain joins TRBV7-2 to TRBJ2-3; possibly TRBD2 for D (6 bases). V dropped 7 bases and J dropped 0 bases, with 14 bases sitting between them. Per the germline V gene, CDR1 is SGHTA and CDR2 is FQGNSA. The CDR3 extends over 15 amino acids. The CDR3 DNA is TGTGCCAGCAATTTTCGGGGGTCTAGCACAGATACGCAGTATTTT. It yields the protein CASNFRGSSTDTQYF.

In its sample, this clonotype was seen a few times. This chain uses TRBV9 with TRBJ1-1, with a tentative D call TRBD1 (6 bases). V lost 0 bases, J lost 1 base, and 13 bases lay in between. The CDR3 runs 16 residues. CDR1 is SGDLS and CDR2 is YYNGEE in the germline V gene. CDR3 sequence (DNA): TGTGCCAGCAGCGTAGCTGGTGGCAGGGGGAACACTGAAGCTTTCTTT. Amino acids: CASSVAGGRGNTEAFF.

This clonotype was counted a few times. V is TRBV4-2 and J is TRBJ1-2; weak D call: TRBD1 (6 bases). This CDR3 contains 14 residues. Trimming stripped 1 base from V and 4 bases from J, with 10 bases between. The germline CDR1 and CDR2 sequences are LGHNA and YNFKEQ. The CDR3 reads CASSQGGQTYGYTF. The CDR3 DNA reads TGTGCCAGCAGCCAAGGGGGGCAGACCTATGGCTACACCTTC.

The rearrangement joins TRBV7-2 to TRBJ1-6; no definite D call. This CDR3 has 16 amino acids. The V gene's germline CDR1 is SGHTA and CDR2 FQGNSA. V was pared by 5 bases and J by 0 bases, with 11 bases between. CDR3 nucleotides: TGTGCCAGCAGCCCCTTCAGGAGCTCCTATAATTCACCCCTCCACTTT. This codes for CASSPFRSSYNSPLHF.

V is TRBV5-1 and J is TRBJ2-5; 8 bases line up with TRBD1. V dropped 0 bases and J dropped 11; count of bases not matched to a gene: 15. The germline V gene encodes CDR1 SGHRS and CDR2 YFSETQ. The CDR3 has 16 amino acids. Here the CDR3 DNA reads TGCGCCAGCAGCTTGGACGACAGGGGCCTTGTATGGGAGCAGTACTTC. This gives the protein CASSLDDRGLVWEQYF.

This chain links TRBV12-3 or TRBV12-4 with TRBJ2-5; D may match TRBD1 or TRBD2 (5 bases each). The length of the CDR3 is 12 residues. V lost 6 bases to trimming and J lost 6 bases, with 11 bases between them. As DNA, the CDR3 is TGTGCCAGCAGCAGGGACGTACAGACCCAGTACTTC. Protein product: CASSRDVQTQYF.

This clonotype was observed a handful of times. The rearrangement links TRBV20-1 to TRBJ2-3; D perhaps matches TRBD2 (5 bases). This CDR3 is built from 15 residues. V was pared by 1 base and J by 1 base, with 12 bases between. Germline V gene lookup returns CDR1 DFQATT and CDR2 SNEGSKA (reference sequence). The CDR3 coding sequence is TGCAGTGCTAGAGTCGGGGAGTTGGGCACAGATACGCAGTATTTT. This codes for CSARVGELGTDTQYF.

This clonotype appeared a few times. The chain joins TRBV10-3 to TRBJ1-4; 7 bases are a match to TRBD1. The junction had 8 bases not matched to a gene; V was cut back by 6 bases and J by 7 bases. The CDR3 consists of 14 residues. Germline CDR1 is ENHRY and CDR2 is SYGVKD. CDR3 bases: TGTGCCATCAGCGCCGACAGGGAGTTTGAAAAACTGTTTTTT. Its protein product is CAISADREFEKLFF.

The chain couples TRBV20-1 to TRBJ2-3; D remains unclear. The V end was cut by 7 bases, the J end by 3 bases, with 14 bases between. This CDR3 has 13 residues. Germline V CDR1 and CDR2: DFQATT, SNEGSKA (reference sequence). CDR3 in DNA: TGCAGTGTTCCTGGTGTTGGGACAGATACGCAGTATTTT. Amino acids: CSVPGVGTDTQYF.

This clonotype was found a few times. The V gene is TRBV7-9, the J gene TRBJ2-1; D tentatively reads TRBD1 or TRBD2 (6 bases each). V was clipped by 5 bases and J by 2 bases, with 10 bases between them. This CDR3 has 14 residues. The germline V gene encodes CDR1 SEHNR and CDR2 FQNEAQ (reference sequence). The DNA for the CDR3 is TGTGCCAGCAGCCGCGGGACAACCTACAATGAGCAGTTCTTC. Protein: CASSRGTTYNEQFF.

The chain links TRBV4-2 to TRBJ2-2; D perhaps matches TRBD1 (6 bases). Germline V lookup: CDR1 LGHNA, CDR2 YNFKEQ. The CDR3 covers 16 residues. V lost 0 bases and J lost 6, with 14 bases in between. The CDR3 protein is CASSQDGQGFAGELFF. As DNA, the CDR3 is TGTGCCAGCAGCCAAGATGGGCAGGGGTTTGCCGGGGAGCTGTTTTTT.

V usage is TRBV18 and J usage is TRBJ2-7; a weak D match, TRBD1 (6 bases). The CDR3 loop spans 15 amino acids. CDR1 and CDR2 from the germline V gene are KGHSH and LQKENI. Between the trimmed V and J ends, which lost 2 bases and 0 bases, there was a span of 11 bases. CDR3 loop: CASSPGQGISYEQYF. The CDR3 nucleotides read TGTGCCAGCTCACCAGGGCAGGGGATCTCCTACGAGCAGTACTTC. The full variable domain, its missing parts supplied by reference TRBV18 and TRBJ2-7, is NAGVMQNPRHLVRRRGQEARLRCSPMKGHSHVYWYRQLPEEGLKFMVYLQKENIIDESGMPKERFSAEFPKEGPSILRIQQVVRGDSAAYFCASSPGQGISYEQYFGPGTRLTVT.

With regard to this clonotype: Sequence at one end of the junction differs from germline and may be a read error. This chain uses TRBV6-5 with TRBJ2-3, with 12 bases identical to TRBD2. The CDR3 is 17 residues long. Per the germline V gene, CDR1 is MNHEY and CDR2 is SVGAGI. This chain's CDR3 is CAGSYTASGGATDTRYF. The CDR3 DNA reads as TGTGCCGGCAGTTACACCGCTAGCGGGGGGGCCACAGATACGCGCTATTTT.

Concerning this clonotype itself: An end of the junction does not agree with germline; a read error may underlie this. The chain couples TRBV28 to TRBJ1-6, with D unclear. The germline gives CDR1 MDHEN, CDR2 SYDVKM. This CDR3 is built from 16 residues. The CDR3: CASSPGGGLGNSPPHF. CDR3 coding DNA: TGTGCCAGCAGCCCCGGAGGAGGTCTGGGGAATTCACCCCCCCACTTT. The full variable domain, rest sourced from reference TRBV28 and TRBJ1-6, is DVKVTQSSRYLVKRTGEKVFLECVQDMDHENMFWYRQDPGLGLRLIYFSYDVKMKEKGDIPEGYSVSREKKERFSLILESASTNQTSMYLCASSPGGGLGNSPPHFGNGTRLTVT.

The chain employs TRBV4-1 and TRBJ2-7; no definite D call. In germline, CDR1 is MGHRA, CDR2 YSYEKL. Trimming took 3 bases from V and 3 from J, leaving 9 bases between them. The CDR3 has 13 residues. The CDR3, as DNA: TGCGCCAGCAGCCAGACAAGCATCTACGAGCAGTACTTC. It codes for CASSQTSIYEQYF.